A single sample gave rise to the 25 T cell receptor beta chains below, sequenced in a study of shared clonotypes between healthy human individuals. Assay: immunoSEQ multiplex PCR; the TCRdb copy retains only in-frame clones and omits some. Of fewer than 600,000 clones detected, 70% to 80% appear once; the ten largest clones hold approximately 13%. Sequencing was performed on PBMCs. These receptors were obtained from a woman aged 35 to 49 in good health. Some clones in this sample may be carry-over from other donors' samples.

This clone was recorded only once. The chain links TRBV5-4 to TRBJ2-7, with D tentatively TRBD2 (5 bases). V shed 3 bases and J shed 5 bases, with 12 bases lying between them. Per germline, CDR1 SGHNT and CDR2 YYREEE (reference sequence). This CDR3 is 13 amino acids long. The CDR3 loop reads CASSSGPGDEQYF. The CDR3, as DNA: TGTGCCAGCAGCTCGGGCCCCGGGGACGAGCAGTACTTC.

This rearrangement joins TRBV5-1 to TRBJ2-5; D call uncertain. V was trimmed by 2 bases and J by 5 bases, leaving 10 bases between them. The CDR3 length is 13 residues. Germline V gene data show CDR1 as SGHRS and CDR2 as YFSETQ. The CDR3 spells CASSLGNRETQYF. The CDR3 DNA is TGCGCCAGCAGCTTAGGAAATCGCGAGACCCAGTACTTC.

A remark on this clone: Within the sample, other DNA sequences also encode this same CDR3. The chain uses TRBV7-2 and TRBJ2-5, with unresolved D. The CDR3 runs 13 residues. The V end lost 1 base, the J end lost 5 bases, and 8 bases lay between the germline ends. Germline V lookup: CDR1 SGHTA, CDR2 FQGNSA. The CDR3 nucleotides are TGTGCCAGCAGCTTAGTGAGAAAGGAGACCCAGTACTTC. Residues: CASSLVRKETQYF. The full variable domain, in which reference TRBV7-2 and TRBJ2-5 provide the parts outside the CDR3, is GAGVSQSPSNKVTEKGKDVELRCDPISGHTALYWYRQSLGQGLEFLIYFQGNSAPDKSGLPSDRFSAERTGGSVSTLTIQRTQQEDSAVYLCASSLVRKETQYFGPGTRLLVL.

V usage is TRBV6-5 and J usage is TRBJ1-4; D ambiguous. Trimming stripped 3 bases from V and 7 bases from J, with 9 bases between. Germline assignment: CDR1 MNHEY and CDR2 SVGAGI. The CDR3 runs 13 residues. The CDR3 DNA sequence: TGTGCCAGCAGTTATTCATGGGGTGAAAAACTGTTTTTT. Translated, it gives CASSYSWGEKLFF.

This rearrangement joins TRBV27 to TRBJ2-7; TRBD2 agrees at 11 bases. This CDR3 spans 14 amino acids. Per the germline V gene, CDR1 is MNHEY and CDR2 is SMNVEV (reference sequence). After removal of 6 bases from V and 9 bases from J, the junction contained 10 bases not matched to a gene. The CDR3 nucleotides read TGTGCCAGCAGCCTCGGACTAGCGGGCACGCCGCAGTACTTC. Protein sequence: CASSLGLAGTPQYF.

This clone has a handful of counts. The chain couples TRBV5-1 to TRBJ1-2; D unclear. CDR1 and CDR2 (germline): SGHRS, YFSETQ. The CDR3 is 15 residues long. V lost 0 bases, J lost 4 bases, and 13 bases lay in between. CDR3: CASSLDPLGVYGYTF. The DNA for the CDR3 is TGCGCCAGCAGCTTGGATCCTCTGGGCGTCTATGGCTACACCTTC.

Here the CDR3 reads CASSQGGGGGSYEQYF. Written as DNA, the CDR3 is TGCGCCAGCAGCCAAGGGGGTGGGGGTGGATCCTACGAGCAGTACTTC. The gene calls are TRBV4-1 and TRBJ2-7, with D tentatively TRBD1 or TRBD2 (5 bases each). The CDR3 is 16 amino acids. In germline, CDR1 is MGHRA, CDR2 YSYEKL. The V end lost 1 base, the J end lost 1 base, and 14 bases lay between the germline ends.

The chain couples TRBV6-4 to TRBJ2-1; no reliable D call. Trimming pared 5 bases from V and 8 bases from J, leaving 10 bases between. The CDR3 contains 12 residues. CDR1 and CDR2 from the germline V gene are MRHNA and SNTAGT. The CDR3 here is CASSPPSHEQFF. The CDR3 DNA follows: TGTGCCAGCAGTCCACCCTCCCATGAGCAGTTCTTC.

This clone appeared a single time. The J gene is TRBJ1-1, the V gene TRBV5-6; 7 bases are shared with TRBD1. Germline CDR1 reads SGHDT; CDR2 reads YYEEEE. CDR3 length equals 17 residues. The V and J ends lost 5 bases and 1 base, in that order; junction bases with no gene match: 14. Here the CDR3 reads CASSLGPRGQKNTEAFF. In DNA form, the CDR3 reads TGTGCCAGCAGTTTAGGCCCGCGGGGACAGAAGAACACTGAAGCTTTCTTT.

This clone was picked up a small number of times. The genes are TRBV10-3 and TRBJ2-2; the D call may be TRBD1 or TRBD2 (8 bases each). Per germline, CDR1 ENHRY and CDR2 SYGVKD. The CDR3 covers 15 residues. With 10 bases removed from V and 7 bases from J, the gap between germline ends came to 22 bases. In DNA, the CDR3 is TGTGCCACCCGCAGGGGGCGGGAGGACTACGGGGAGCTGTTTTTT. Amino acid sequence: CATRRGREDYGELFF.

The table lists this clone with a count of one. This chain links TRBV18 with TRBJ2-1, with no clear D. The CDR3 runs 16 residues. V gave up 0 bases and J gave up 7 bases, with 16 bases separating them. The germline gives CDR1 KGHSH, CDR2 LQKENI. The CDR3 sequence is CASSPPRLPAVNEQFF. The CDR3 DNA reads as TGTGCCAGCTCACCACCCCGCCTACCAGCAGTAAATGAGCAGTTCTTC.

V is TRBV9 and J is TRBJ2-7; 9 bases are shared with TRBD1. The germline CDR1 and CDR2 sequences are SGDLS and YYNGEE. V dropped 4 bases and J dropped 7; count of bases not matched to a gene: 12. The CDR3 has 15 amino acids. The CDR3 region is CASSLTGTGTVEQYF. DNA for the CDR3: TGTGCCAGCAGCCTCACCGGGACAGGGACGGTGGAGCAGTACTTC.

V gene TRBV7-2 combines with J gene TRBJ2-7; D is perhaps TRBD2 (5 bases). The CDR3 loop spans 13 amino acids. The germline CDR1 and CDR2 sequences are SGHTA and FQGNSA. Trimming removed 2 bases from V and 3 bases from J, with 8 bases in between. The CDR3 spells CASSLLADYEQYF. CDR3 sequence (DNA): TGTGCCAGCAGCTTACTAGCCGACTACGAGCAGTACTTC. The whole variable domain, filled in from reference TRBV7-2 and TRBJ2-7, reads GAGVSQSPSNKVTEKGKDVELRCDPISGHTALYWYRQSLGQGLEFLIYFQGNSAPDKSGLPSDRFSAERTGGSVSTLTIQRTQQEDSAVYLCASSLLADYEQYFGPGTRLTVT.

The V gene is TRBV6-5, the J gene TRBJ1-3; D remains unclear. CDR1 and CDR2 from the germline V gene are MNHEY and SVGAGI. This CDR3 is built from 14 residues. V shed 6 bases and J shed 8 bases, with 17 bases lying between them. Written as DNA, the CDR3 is TGTGCCAGCAGCCCCCTCCGTTTGGCCGACACCATATATTTT. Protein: CASSPLRLADTIYF.

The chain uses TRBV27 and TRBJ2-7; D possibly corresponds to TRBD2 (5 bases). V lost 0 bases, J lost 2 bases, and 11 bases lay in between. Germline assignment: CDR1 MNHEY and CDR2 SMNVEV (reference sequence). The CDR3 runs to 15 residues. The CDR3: CASSLSKDLAYEQYF. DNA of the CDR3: TGTGCCAGCAGTTTATCGAAGGACTTAGCCTACGAGCAGTACTTC.

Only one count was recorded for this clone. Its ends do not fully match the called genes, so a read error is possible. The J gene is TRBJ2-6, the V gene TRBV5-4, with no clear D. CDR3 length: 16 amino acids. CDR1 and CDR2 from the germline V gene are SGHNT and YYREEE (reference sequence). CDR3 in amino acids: CASSQEVGSGANVLTF. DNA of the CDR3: TGCGCCAGCAGCCAAGAAGTCGGCTCTGGGGCCAACGTCCTGACTTTC.

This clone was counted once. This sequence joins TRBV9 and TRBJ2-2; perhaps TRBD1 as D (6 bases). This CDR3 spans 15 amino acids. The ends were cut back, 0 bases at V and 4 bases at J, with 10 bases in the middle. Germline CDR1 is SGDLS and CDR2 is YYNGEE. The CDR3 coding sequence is TGTGCCAGCAGCGTAGTTCAGGGGAGCACCGGGGAGCTGTTTTTT. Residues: CASSVVQGSTGELFF.

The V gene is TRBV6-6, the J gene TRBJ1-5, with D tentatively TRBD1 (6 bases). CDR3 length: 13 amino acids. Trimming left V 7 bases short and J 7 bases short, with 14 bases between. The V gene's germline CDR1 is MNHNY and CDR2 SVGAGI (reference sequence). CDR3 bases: TGTGCCAGCACTGTAACAGGGAACCAGCCCCAGCATTTT. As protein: CASTVTGNQPQHF.

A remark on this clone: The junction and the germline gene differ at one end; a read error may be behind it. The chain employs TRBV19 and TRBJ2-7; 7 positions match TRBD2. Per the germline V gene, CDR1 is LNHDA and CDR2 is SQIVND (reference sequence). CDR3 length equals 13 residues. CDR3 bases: TGTGCCAGTAGTATAGAAAGGGGAGGGAACCTCCTCTTC. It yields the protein CASSIERGGNLLF. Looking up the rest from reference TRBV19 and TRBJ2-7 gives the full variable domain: DGGITQSPKYLFRKEGQNVTLSCEQNLNHDAMYWYRQDPGQGLRLIYYSQIVNDFQKGDIAEGYSVSREKKESFPLTVTSAQKNPTAFYLCASSIERGGNLLFGPGTRLTVT.

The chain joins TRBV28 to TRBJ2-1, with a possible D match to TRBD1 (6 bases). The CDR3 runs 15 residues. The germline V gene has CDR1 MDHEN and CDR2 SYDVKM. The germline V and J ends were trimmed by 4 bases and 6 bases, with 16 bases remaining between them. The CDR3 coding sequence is TGTGCCAGCAGTTCGTCGGGACATCGTTCCAATGAGCAGTTCTTC. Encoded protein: CASSSSGHRSNEQFF.

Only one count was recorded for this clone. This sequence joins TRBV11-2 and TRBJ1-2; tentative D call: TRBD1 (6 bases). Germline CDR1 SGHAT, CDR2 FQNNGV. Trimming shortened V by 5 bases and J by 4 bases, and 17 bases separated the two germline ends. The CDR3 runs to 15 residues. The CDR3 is CASSLSGGAVYGYTF. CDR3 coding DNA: TGTGCCAGCAGCCTAAGCGGGGGGGCTGTCTATGGCTACACCTTC. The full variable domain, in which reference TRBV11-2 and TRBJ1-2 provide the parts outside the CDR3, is EAGVAQSPRYKIIEKRQSVAFWCNPISGHATLYWYQQILGQGPKLLIQFQNNGVVDDSQLPKDRFSAERLKGVDSTLKIQPAKLEDSAVYLCASSLSGGAVYGYTFGSGTRLTVV.

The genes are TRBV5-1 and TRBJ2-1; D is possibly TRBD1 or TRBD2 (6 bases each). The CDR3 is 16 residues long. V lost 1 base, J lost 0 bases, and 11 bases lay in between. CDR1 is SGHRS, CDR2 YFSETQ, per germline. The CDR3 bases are TGCGCCAGCAGCTTGCGGGGGCCGAGCTCCTACAATGAGCAGTTCTTC. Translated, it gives CASSLRGPSSYNEQFF.

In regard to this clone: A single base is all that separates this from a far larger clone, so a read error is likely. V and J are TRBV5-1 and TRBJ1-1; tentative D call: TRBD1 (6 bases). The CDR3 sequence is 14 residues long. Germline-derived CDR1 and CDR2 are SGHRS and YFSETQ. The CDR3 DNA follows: TGCGTCAGCAGCTTGGAGACAGGGAACACTGAAGCTTTCTTT. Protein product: CVSSLETGNTEAFF.

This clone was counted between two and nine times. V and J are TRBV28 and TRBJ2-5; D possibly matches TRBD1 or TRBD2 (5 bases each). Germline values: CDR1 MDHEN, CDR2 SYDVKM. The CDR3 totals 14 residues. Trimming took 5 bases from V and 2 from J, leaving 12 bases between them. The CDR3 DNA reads TGTGCCAGCAGTACCTATGGGGGTCAAGAGACCCAGTACTTC. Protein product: CASSTYGGQETQYF.

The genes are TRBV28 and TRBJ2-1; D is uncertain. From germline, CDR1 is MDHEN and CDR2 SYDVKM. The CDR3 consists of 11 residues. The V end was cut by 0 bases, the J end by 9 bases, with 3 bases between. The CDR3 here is CASSLWAEQFF. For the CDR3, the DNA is TGTGCCAGCAGTTTATGGGCTGAGCAGTTCTTC.